This T cell receptor (beta chain) was recorded in a study of T-cell memory formation after mild COVID-19. The study's findings and limits: Proof of SARS-CoV-2 specificity was absent for the second-wave clones that crested on day 37. Contracting clones from day 15 to 85 had balanced CD4/CD8; later expanders favoured CD4+.

This clonotype was counted a single time. The antigen is not known. The V end was cut by 7 bases, the J end by 5 bases, with 8 bases between. Germline values: CDR1 MNHNY, CDR2 SVGAGI (reference sequence). This CDR3 has 11 residues. cDNA libraries for TCR alpha and TCR beta, carrying sample barcodes and UMIs, came from 5'RACE with constant-segment primers. TCRdb passed the 5' RACE reads through MiXCR, listing each CDR3 protein once. The sample gives about 470,000 distinct CDR3 sequences, 20% to 25% of which show up once; under 15% is in the top ten. This clonotype was sampled from an adult woman who had mild COVID-19 (a few samples of this study predate the infection). Cell type and time point are not known. Sequenced: PBMCs or a T cell subset sorted from them (not recorded which). This chain uses TRBV6-6 with TRBJ1-2, with D hard to call. This CDR3 is CASTPRYGYTF. The DNA for the CDR3 is TGTGCCAGCACTCCTCGGTATGGCTACACCTTC.